The next 5 T cell receptor beta chains were all read from a single sample in a study of T-cell memory formation after mild COVID-19 (dated by TCRdb to the early 2020s). Libraries were prepared through 5' RACE. TCRdb lists the instrument as Illumina NovaSeq 6000. The public reads were run again by TCRdb, first through fastp at Q25 and then through MiXCR, and only productive beta chains were kept. Every entry covers one CDR3 protein and lists the most common genes and DNA from its rows. Present in this sample are about 500,000 distinct CDR3 sequences, roughly 21% of which were seen just once. The top ten clones comprise roughly an eighth of the sample. Sample: PBMCs or a T cell subset sorted from them (not recorded which). The receptors were gathered from an adult woman who had mild COVID-19 (a few samples of this study predate the infection). The sample titles of this study are shuffled in the database, so cell type and time point are left out; the donor was told from shared clones.

This chain joins TRBV20-1 and TRBJ2-3, with a weak D call TRBD2 (5 bases). This CDR3 region has 17 residues. Trimming took off 4 bases at V and 6 bases at J, with 26 bases between the two ends. CDR1 is DFQATT, CDR2 SNEGSKA, per germline (reference sequence). DNA of the CDR3: TGCAGTGCTACGAGGGCCGATGAACCTCTGTCAGATGATACGCAGTATTTT. It translates to CSATRADEPLSDDTQYF.

The V call is TRBV7-9, the J call TRBJ2-3; 8 bases line up with TRBD2. Trimming took 5 bases from V and 0 from J; bases not matched to a gene: 7. Germline V CDR1 and CDR2: SEHNR, FQNEAQ (reference sequence). The CDR3 consists of 16 residues. The CDR3 bases are TGTGCCAGCAGCCGGGGGGGACCCCCTAGCACAGATACGCAGTATTTT. Its translation: CASSRGGPPSTDTQYF.

This clonotype was seen only a few times. The chain has TRBV29-1 and TRBJ2-5; the match to TRBD1 covers 7 bases. This CDR3 comprises 13 residues. The V segment lost 6 bases and the J segment 2 bases; nucleotides outside the gene matches: 6. Germline V gene lookup returns CDR1 SQVTM and CDR2 ANQGSEA. The CDR3 DNA sequence: TGCAGCGTGGACGGGACAGATCAAGAGACCCAGTACTTC. The encoded protein is CSVDGTDQETQYF.

This chain connects TRBV29-1 to TRBJ2-1, with TRBD1 identical over 8 bases. The CDR3 totals 14 residues. The junction had 8 bases not matched to a gene; V was cut back by 2 bases and J by 8 bases. Germline CDR1 and CDR2: SQVTM and ANQGSEA. The CDR3 here is CSVEQGRGLDEQFF. The CDR3 DNA reads TGCAGCGTTGAACAAGGCAGGGGGCTGGATGAGCAGTTCTTC.

This chain joins TRBV5-6 and TRBJ1-1; D remains ambiguous. V shed 0 bases and J shed 0 bases, with 18 bases lying between them. Per the germline V gene, CDR1 is SGHDT and CDR2 is YYEEEE. The CDR3 runs 18 residues. The CDR3 spells CASSLEWSPAKMNTEAFF. CDR3 coding DNA: TGTGCCAGCAGCTTGGAGTGGAGCCCCGCAAAAATGAACACTGAAGCTTTCTTT. Together with reference TRBV5-6 and TRBJ1-1, the CDR3 gives the full variable domain: DAGVTQSPTHLIKTRGQQVTLRCSPKSGHDTVSWYQQALGQGPQFIFQYYEEEERQRGNFPDRFSGHQFPNYSSELNVNALLLGDSALYLCASSLEWSPAKMNTEAFFGQGTRLTVV.